This TCR beta chain is from a study of T-cell memory formation after mild COVID-19 (dated by TCRdb to about 2021). Regarding the study in general: TCR sequence clusters from the two donors were largely donor specific. In a couple of donors, T-cell clones that expanded and contracted after mild COVID-19 were tracked by sequencing TCRalpha and TCRbeta repertoires over time. The cohort comprised two young, previously healthy adult volunteers, one female and one male.

TCRdb names Illumina NovaSeq 6000 as the instrument used. TCRalpha and TCRbeta cDNA libraries were built by 5'RACE with constant-segment primers, adding sample barcodes and unique molecular identifiers. Trizol reagent was used to extract RNA from every sample. Amplification of the libraries took two PCR steps, and the second step added a second sample barcode plus Illumina TruSeq adapters. Sequencing of libraries was performed on an Illumina NovaSeq with 2 x 150 bp paired-end reads. Under the source paper's analysis protocol: Reads were demultiplexed and collapsed into UMI-guided consensus sequences with migec v1.2.7. Using mixcr v2.1.11, the UMI consensuses were aligned to TRA and TRB V and J templates and assembled into clonotypes. Expanded or contracted clonotypes were those called significant by both edgeR and NoisET, with noise models trained on biological replicates. For edgeR calls, the thresholds were a false discovery rate-adjusted p below 0.01 and a log2 fold-change of 1. As an exploratory analysis of dynamics, max-normalized trajectories of the 1000 most abundant clonotypes were examined by PCA with hierarchical clustering. Separately sequenced CD4+ and CD8+ repertoires were used to assign a CD4 or CD8 phenotype to each responding clone. The public sequencing data were trimmed at Q25 with fastp and processed into clonotypes with MiXCR by TCRdb, which kept only in-frame beta chains. Merged by CDR3 protein, the rows form single entries marked with the most common genes and DNA. TCRdb assigned the V and J calls; the authors' analysis was not used. Recorded for this sample are around 300,000 distinct CDR3 sequences; approximately 12% of them occurred a single time. Of the sample, about 22% falls within the top ten clones.

The CDR3 runs 14 amino acids, cysteine and phenylalanine included. Solely the CDR3 DNA is kept, with 42 bases framed from the first base. Trimming takes 6 bases from V and 7 bases from J, and the germline ends sit 16 bases apart. Reading the germline V gene (reference sequence) gives CDR1 DFQATT and CDR2 SNEGSKA. Ficoll-Paque density gradient centrifugation was the method used to isolate PBMCs. This clonotype came up a few times. Its antigen target is currently unknown. Base qualities are not at hand, and no much larger clone is one base apart. On the study overall, not on this receptor specifically: Balanced CD4/CD8 phenotypes were observed for clones contracting from day 15 to 85, whereas a bias towards CD4+ was observed for a second wave of clones expanding from day 15 to 37. Some responding clones were found in pre-infection memory, which suggests that pre-existing cross-reactive memory T cells took part in the SARS-CoV-2 response. The second-wave clones that peaked on day 37 were not confirmed to be SARS-CoV-2 specific. Only a couple of mild cases were covered by the study, and larger cohorts that include severe cases with pre-infection samples were considered necessary. Contracting CD4+ clones were found mainly in CM and EM memory subsets, while CD8+ clones were enriched in EMRA.

This receptor was identified in a man younger than 35 who had mild COVID-19 (a few samples of this study predate the infection). The sample titles of this study are shuffled in the database, so cell type and time point are left out; the donor was told from shared clones. The sequencing sample was made of PBMCs or a T cell subset sorted from them (not recorded which). The chain uses TRBV20-1 and TRBJ1-6, and the D gene may be TRBD1, 6 bases matching. Here the CDR3 is given as CSAHGGGWNSPLHF. The DNA sequence reads TGCAGTGCGCACGGCGGGGGCTGGAATTCACCCCTCCACTTT.